The next 6 T cell receptor beta chains were all read from a single sample in a study of T cells after yellow fever vaccination. TCRdb re-called the 5' RACE reads with MiXCR, one entry per CDR3 protein. The sample lists approximately 600,000 distinct CDR3 sequences; roughly 12% were seen once. Sequences were derived from PBMCs, sampled on the day of the yellow fever booster vaccination. Every receptor here comes from a man aged 25-45 years who received the YFV17D yellow fever vaccine.

To note about this clonotype: The germline gene is not matched at one end of the junction; a read error may be the cause. The chain employs TRBV12-3 or TRBV12-4 and TRBJ1-4; D remains ambiguous. This CDR3 has 15 residues. The CDR3 here is CARSWGGQANEKLFF. The CDR3, as DNA: TGTGCCAGAAGTTGGGGAGGGCAGGCTAATGAAAAACTGTTTTTT.

The CDR3 sequence is CATRGAGADTDTQYF. CDR3 sequence (DNA): TGTGCCACCCGCGGGGCAGGGGCGGACACAGATACGCAGTATTTT. V and J are TRBV28 and TRBJ2-3, with D perhaps matching TRBD1 or TRBD2 (6 bases each). From germline, CDR1 is MDHEN and CDR2 SYDVKM. Trimming pared 10 bases from V and 2 bases from J, leaving 19 bases between. The CDR3 sequence is 15 residues long.

A few counts support this clonotype. This rearrangement joins TRBV20-1 to TRBJ2-7; 10 bases map to TRBD2. This CDR3 has 15 amino acids. V was pared by 3 bases and J by 7 bases, with 12 bases of the junction left unmatched. Germline V lookup: CDR1 DFQATT, CDR2 SNEGSKA (reference sequence). CDR3 coding DNA: TGCAGTGCTAGGGGACTAGCGTTCACCCCTCAGGAGCAGTACTTC. It encodes CSARGLAFTPQEQYF.

This clonotype was detected a few times. The genes are TRBV14 and TRBJ2-7; maybe TRBD2 (6 bases). Trimming shortened V by 4 bases and J by 3 bases, and 16 bases separated the two germline ends. The V gene's germline CDR1 is SGHDN and CDR2 FVKESK. The CDR3 loop spans 15 amino acids. The CDR3 sequence: CASSRGAAAYYEQYF. The CDR3 DNA is TGTGCCAGCAGCCGCGGGGCGGCCGCATACTACGAGCAGTACTTC.

This clonotype was picked up many times. The chain has TRBV7-2 and TRBJ2-2; D may be TRBD2 (5 bases). CDR1 is SGHTA, CDR2 FQGNSA, per germline. The CDR3 sequence is 13 residues long. V lost 2 bases and J lost 11, with 12 bases in between. The CDR3: CASSLWALGELFF. The CDR3 nucleotides read TGTGCCAGCAGCTTATGGGCACTAGGAGAGCTGTTTTTT.

This clonotype showed up just a few times. This chain links TRBV5-1 with TRBJ2-7; D is possibly TRBD1 or TRBD2 (5 bases each). V was pared by 0 bases and J by 0 bases, with 10 bases between. The germline gives CDR1 SGHRS, CDR2 YFSETQ. This CDR3 region has 15 residues. The CDR3 loop is CASSLANGASYEQYF. CDR3 bases: TGCGCCAGCAGCTTGGCCAACGGGGCCTCCTACGAGCAGTACTTC.